The sample holds one count of the clone carrying this T cell receptor beta chain. Its antigen remains unidentified. At one end the junction does not follow the germline gene, possibly because of a read error. The sample originates from a study of post-analysis software for immune sequencing data. Points from the study as a whole: Relative to controls, patients had 4 or 5 TRBV segments at higher frequency, with TRBV5-6, TRBV5-1 and TRBV20-1 among these.

Every TCR beta cDNA library bore unique molecular identifiers. TCRdb analysed the PCR reads with MiXCR anew, one entry per CDR3 protein. The sample contains roughly 700,000 distinct CDR3 sequences, roughly 29% of which appear only once. Germline-derived CDR1 and CDR2 are DFQATT and SNEGSKA (reference sequence). This CDR3 spans 13 amino acids. The chain links TRBV20-1 to TRBJ1-4; 7 positions agree with TRBD1. This clonotype was obtained from a girl aged 10 to 17 with multiple sclerosis. Sequencing was carried out using blood. CDR3 DNA: TGCAGTGCTGGCAACCCGGGACAGTTAAAACGGTTTTTT. It codes for CSAGNPGQLKRFF.